Listed below are T cell receptor beta chains from one sample, sequenced in a study of cytomegalovirus exposure and HLA in healthy donors. Only in-frame clones appear in the TCRdb table, and some are missing; sequencing was by immunoSEQ multiplex PCR. The table shows 100,000 or so clones, with 87% occurring only once. Material: PBMCs. The source is a young man in good health and CMV-seropositive. CDR3s include the opening cysteine and the closing phenylalanine or tryptophan. The D gene is left open where the match is weak. Some rows have no size entry. The others give once, few or many, or a class for an expanded clone.

>.|TRBV25-1|TRBJ1-2|.
CASTIEETYGYTF
TGTGCCAGCACGATAGAAGAAACTTATGGCTACACCTTC
>.|TRBV4-3|TRBJ2-1|.
CASSQAGTAYNEQFF
TGCGCCAGCAGCCAGGCGGGGACAGCATACAATGAGCAGTTCTTC
>once|TRBV21-1|TRBJ1-5|.
CASSKVSHWTGGRQPQHF
TGTGCCAGCAGCAAAGTTTCTCATTGGACAGGGGGCAGGCAGCCCCAGCATTTT
>.|TRBV6-5|TRBJ2-7|TRBD1
CASRNGQAYEQYF
TGTGCCAGCAGAAACGGACAGGCCTACGAGCAGTACTTC
>.|TRBV27|TRBJ1-1|.
CASSLSRGTEAFF
TGTGCCAGCAGTTTATCCAGGGGCACTGAAGCTTTCTTT
>.|TRBV15|TRBJ1-2|.
CATRSTGSNYGYTF
TGTGCCACCAGATCCACAGGGAGCAACTATGGCTACACCTTC
>.|TRBV28|TRBJ2-7|TRBD2
CASSHHAAGDSYEQYF
TGTGCCAGCAGCCACCACGCCGCGGGAGACTCCTACGAGCAGTACTTC
>.|TRBV5-6|TRBJ2-1|.
CASSPLIINEQFF
TGTGCCAGCAGCCCCCTTATAATAAATGAGCAGTTCTTC
>.|TRBV6-5|TRBJ2-7|.
CASRQGQAYEQYF
TGTGCCAGCAGACAAGGACAAGCCTACGAGCAGTACTTC
>.|TRBV7-2|TRBJ2-7|.
CASSLALAPYEQYF
TGTGCCAGCAGCTTAGCTCTAGCCCCATACGAGCAGTACTTC
>.|TRBV10-2|TRBJ1-4|.
CASSEGFATNEKLFF
TGCGCCAGCAGTGAGGGCTTTGCAACTAATGAAAAACTGTTTTTT
>.|TRBV15|TRBJ2-7|.
CATSRDPSRITYEQYF
TGTGCCACCAGCAGAGATCCTTCGCGGATCACCTACGAGCAGTACTTC
>.|TRBV6-1|TRBJ2-7|TRBD1
CASRTRQGPYEQYF
TGTGCCAGCAGGACCCGACAGGGTCCCTACGAGCAGTACTTC
>.|TRBV6-7|TRBJ2-5|TRBD1
CASRLLPDRAPQETQYF
TGTGCCAGCAGACTCTTACCCGACAGGGCCCCCCAAGAGACCCAGTACTTC
>once|TRBV6-6|TRBJ2-7|TRBD1
CASRGQGYLDEQYF
TGTGCCAGCAGGGGACAGGGGTACCTTGACGAGCAGTACTTC
>.|TRBV11-1|TRBJ2-1|.
CASSLDRNNEQFF
TGTGCCAGCAGCTTAGATAGAAACAATGAGCAGTTCTTC
>.|TRBV2|TRBJ2-1|TRBD1
CASSAFQGANSEQFF
TGTGCCAGCAGTGCGTTCCAGGGGGCGAATAGTGAGCAGTTCTTC
>.|TRBV5-1|TRBJ1-2|TRBD1
CASSGPTWTGGGYGYTF
TGCGCCAGCAGCGGGCCCACCTGGACAGGGGGAGGGTATGGCTACACCTTC
>.|TRBV5-5|TRBJ1-2|TRBD1
CASSLDAGGAYGYTF
TGTGCCAGCAGCTTGGATGCAGGGGGCGCCTATGGCTACACCTTC
>once|TRBV5-4|TRBJ2-7|TRBD2
CASSLGGAGGPYEQYF
TGTGCCAGCAGCTTGGGTGGGGCGGGGGGACCCTACGAGCAGTACTTC
>.|TRBV6-5|TRBJ2-2|.
CASQVRANTGELFF
TGTGCCAGCCAGGTCAGGGCGAACACCGGGGAGCTGTTTTTT
>.|TRBV28|TRBJ1-5|.
CASSLYGESNQPQHF
TGTGCCAGCAGTTTATACGGGGAAAGCAATCAGCCCCAGCATTTT
>few|TRBV4-1|TRBJ1-5|.
CASSQTGRIKPQHF
TGCGCCAGCAGCCAGACAGGTAGAATCAAGCCCCAGCATTTT
>.|TRBV21-1|TRBJ1-4|.
CARAPGSGNEKLFF
TGTGCCAGGGCCCCGGGGTCAGGTAATGAAAAACTGTTTTTT
>.|TRBV11-1|TRBJ2-5|TRBD2
CASSFGTSGVGTQYF
TGTGCCAGCAGCTTTGGGACTAGCGGGGTCGGGACCCAGTACTTC
>.|TRBV29-1|TRBJ2-1|.
CSVSQDSYNEQFF
TGCAGCGTGTCACAGGACTCCTACAATGAGCAGTTCTTC
>once|TRBV6-5|TRBJ1-2|TRBD1
CASSYSMGDSYGYTF
TGTGCCAGCAGTTACTCGATGGGGGACAGCTATGGCTACACCTTC
>.|TRBV11-3|TRBJ2-5|TRBD1
CASSRRQGAETQYF
TGTGCCAGCAGCAGGAGACAGGGGGCCGAGACCCAGTACTTC
>.|TRBV15|TRBJ2-3|.
CATSRGLSGTDTQYF
TGTGCCACCAGCAGGGGACTCTCAGGCACAGATACGCAGTATTTT
>once|TRBV5-6|TRBJ2-7|TRBD2
CASSWGLAGGYEQYF
TGTGCCAGCAGCTGGGGACTAGCGGGGGGCTACGAGCAGTACTTC
>.|TRBV7-2|TRBJ1-4|.
CASSLVVSSEKLFF
TGTGCCAGCAGCTTAGTCGTTTCGTCTGAAAAACTGTTTTTT
>once|TRBV7-8|TRBJ2-5|TRBD1
CASSGTGERETQYF
TGTGCCAGCAGCGGGACAGGGGAGAGGGAGACCCAGTACTTC
>.|TRBV6-6|TRBJ2-3|TRBD2
CASSYGLAQSTDTQYF
TGTGCCAGCAGTTATGGACTAGCACAAAGCACAGATACGCAGTATTTT
>.|TRBV7-2|TRBJ2-7|TRBD1
CASSLYGGQTIYEQYF
TGTGCCAGCAGCTTATATGGGGGACAGACCATCTACGAGCAGTACTTC
>.|TRBV7-8|TRBJ1-2|.
CASSLFRGDGYTF
TGTGCCAGCAGCTTATTCAGGGGTGATGGCTACACCTTC
>.|TRBV7-3|TRBJ2-7|TRBD1
CASSLMFGQGLYEQYF
TGTGCCAGCAGCTTAATGTTTGGACAGGGTTTATACGAGCAGTACTTC
>.|TRBV5-1|TRBJ2-7|TRBD2
CASSLASGSHEQYF
TGCGCCAGCAGCTTGGCTAGCGGGAGCCACGAGCAGTACTTC
>.|TRBV21-1|TRBJ2-7|.
CASRGQSYEQYF
TGTGCCAGCAGGGGACAGTCCTACGAGCAGTACTTC
>few|TRBV7-8|TRBJ2-7|TRBD1
CASSGLGQGAGEQYF
TGTGCCAGCAGCGGCCTAGGACAGGGGGCTGGCGAGCAGTACTTC
>.|TRBV13|TRBJ2-1|TRBD2
CASSPGLAHNEQFF
TGTGCCAGCAGCCCAGGACTAGCGCACAATGAGCAGTTCTTC